This T cell receptor beta chain was found in a study of blood T cell repertoires in COVID-19. Study overall: Sites across the United States, Italy and Spain contributed samples from acute and convalescent COVID-19. The analysed material was cDNA or gDNA that came from T cells, B-cell-depleted T cells, or PBMCs.

Original processing methods: Reference gene primer amplification gave nucleated cell count estimates. TCRdb's copy holds only in-frame clones and misses some; the assay was immunoSEQ multiplex PCR. For V, J and clone size, that table is used; D and trimming come from the DNA. The sample gives about 330,000 clones, around four fifths of which show up once; 1% to 1.5% is in the top ten. The table lists this clone with a count of one. The receptor's source is a woman between 50 and 59 years old with acute or convalescent COVID-19. Sequencing was performed on peripheral blood.

This CDR3 reads CASSLYSYTEAFF. The DNA of the CDR3 is TGCGCCAGCAGCCTGTACAGTTACACTGAAGCTTTCTTT. The chain carries TRBV5-1 and TRBJ1-1; D is unresolved. The V end was cut by 4 bases, the J end by 3 bases, with 10 bases between. The CDR3 consists of 13 residues. The germline CDR1 and CDR2 sequences are SGHRS and YFSETQ. Filled out from reference TRBV5-1 and TRBJ1-1, the complete variable domain reads KAGVTQTPRYLIKTRGQQVTLSCSPISGHRSVSWYQQTPGQGLQFLFEYFSETQRNKGNFPGRFSGRQFSNSRSEMNVSTLELGDSALYLCASSLYSYTEAFFGQGTRLTVV.